These 28 T cell receptor beta chains were all obtained from the same sample, sequenced in a study of cytomegalovirus exposure and HLA in healthy donors. The PCR had 60 Vbeta and 13 Jbeta primers. The assay was immunoSEQ multiplex PCR, and TCRdb's table has in-frame clones only and misses some. The data hold around 84,000 clones, with roughly 80% observed a single time. The source material was PBMCs. Receptors were obtained from a man between 50 and 59 years old in good health and CMV-seronegative.

This clone was picked up a small number of times. The gene calls are TRBV10-3 and TRBJ1-1, with TRBD1 as a possible D gene (6 bases). From germline, CDR1 is ENHRY and CDR2 SYGVKD. The CDR3 runs 14 residues. The ends were cut back, 6 bases at V and 0 bases at J, with 11 bases in the middle. Written as DNA, the CDR3 is TGTGCCATCAGAGGGGACACCATGAACACTGAAGCTTTCTTT. Protein product: CAIRGDTMNTEAFF.

The V and J genes are TRBV7-8 and TRBJ1-2; a possible D gene is TRBD1 (6 bases). Deletions cut 1 base from V and 3 bases from J, with 15 bases between. The CDR3 extends over 16 amino acids. The germline V gene has CDR1 SGHVS and CDR2 FQNEAQ. The CDR3: CASSLGQADFDYGYTF. The CDR3 DNA follows: TGTGCCAGCAGCTTAGGACAGGCGGACTTTGACTATGGCTACACCTTC.

This chain joins TRBV9 and TRBJ1-2; weak D call: TRBD1 (6 bases). The germline gives CDR1 SGDLS, CDR2 YYNGEE. Trimming pared 4 bases from V and 5 bases from J, leaving 18 bases between. The CDR3 runs to 15 residues. In nucleotides, the CDR3 is TGTGCCAGCAGCCCAGTTCAGGGGCTTGGTTATGGCTACACCTTC. It is translated as CASSPVQGLGYGYTF.

The chain joins TRBV5-1 to TRBJ2-5; 9 positions agree with TRBD1. Germline values: CDR1 SGHRS, CDR2 YFSETQ. The trim removed 2 bases at V and 3 bases at J, leaving 2 bases unmatched. The length of the CDR3 is 14 residues. The CDR3 DNA follows: TGCGCCAGCAGCTTACAGGGGGCCGAAGAGACCCAGTACTTC. It codes for CASSLQGAEETQYF.

The CDR3 nucleotides read TGTGCCAGCGGATCCGGGACACTCTCCTACGAGCAGTACTTC. Translating gives CASGSGTLSYEQYF. The chain is built from TRBV7-9 and TRBJ2-7; perhaps TRBD1 as D (6 bases). This CDR3 is 14 amino acids long. Per the germline V gene, CDR1 is SEHNR and CDR2 is FQNEAQ (reference sequence). The V end lost 8 bases, the J end lost 0 bases, and 14 bases lay between the germline ends.

The V and J genes are TRBV7-3 and TRBJ1-5, with D maybe TRBD1 (5 bases). The germline gives CDR1 SGHTA, CDR2 FQGTGA. The CDR3 spans 13 residues. The germline V and J ends were trimmed by 8 bases and 4 bases, with 12 bases remaining between them. The CDR3 DNA sequence: TGTGCCAGCGCGCAGGGCCGAAATCAGCCCCAGCATTTT. Translating it yields CASAQGRNQPQHF.

The chain carries TRBV6-5 and TRBJ1-2, with 9 bases that match TRBD1. Germline assignment: CDR1 MNHEY and CDR2 SVGAGI. CDR3 length equals 13 residues. J lost 8 bases, V lost 7 bases, and 8 bases had no gene match. The CDR3 nucleotides are TGTGCCAGCAATCCGGGACAGGGAAGCGGCTACACCTTC. Translating gives CASNPGQGSGYTF.

The rearrangement joins TRBV7-2 to TRBJ2-1, with 7 bases matching TRBD1. Germline loops: CDR1 SGHTA, CDR2 FQGNSA. The CDR3 is 15 residues long. Trimming took 5 bases from V and 6 from J; bases not matched to a gene: 10. CDR3 coding DNA: TGTGCCAGCAGCCGGGACAGCCATCGGTCCAATGAGCAGTTCTTC. Its protein product is CASSRDSHRSNEQFF.

The CDR3 coding sequence is TGTGCCATCGTACCCGGGACAGGCTATGGCTACACCTTC. Residues: CAIVPGTGYGYTF. The chain combines TRBV10-3 with TRBJ1-2; 8 bases fit TRBD1. This CDR3 is built from 13 residues. Trimming took 8 bases from V and 4 from J; bases not matched to a gene: 6. The germline V gene has CDR1 ENHRY and CDR2 SYGVKD.

This clone was recorded once. The V and J genes are TRBV7-2 and TRBJ2-1; 8 nucleotides line up with TRBD2. Germline CDR1 is SGHTA and CDR2 is FQGNSA. J gave up 7 bases and V 3 bases, and 8 bases lay outside the gene matches. The CDR3 has 15 residues. Here the CDR3 reads CASSFGLAGSNEQFF. The CDR3 DNA follows: TGTGCCAGCAGCTTTGGGTTAGCGGGGAGTAATGAGCAGTTCTTC.

DNA of the CDR3: TGTGCCAGCAGTGAGGGTTGGGGGGTGAACACTGAAGCTTTCTTT. This gives the protein CASSEGWGVNTEAFF. This sequence joins TRBV2 and TRBJ1-1; TRBD1 is a possible D gene (5 bases). The CDR3 covers 15 residues. CDR1 and CDR2 from the germline V gene are SNHLY and FYNNEI. Trimming removed 3 bases at V and 0 bases at J, with 11 bases between.

The V call is TRBV9, the J call TRBJ2-7; a possible D gene is TRBD1 (5 bases). Germline V gene lookup returns CDR1 SGDLS and CDR2 YYNGEE. The CDR3 totals 15 residues. V shed 1 base and J shed 3 bases, with 14 bases lying between them. CDR3 sequence reads: CASSVLPGSLYEQYF. CDR3 bases: TGTGCCAGCAGCGTATTACCAGGGTCCCTCTACGAGCAGTACTTC.

V gene TRBV30 combines with J gene TRBJ1-3, with D uncertain. The germline V gene has CDR1 GTSNPN and CDR2 SVGIG (reference sequence). V was cut by 3 bases and J by 3 bases, with 6 bases left in between. The CDR3 loop spans 12 amino acids. CDR3 sequence reads: CAWRTVGNTIYF. The DNA for the CDR3 is TGTGCCTGGAGAACAGTTGGAAACACCATATATTTT. The complete variable domain, with remaining parts taken from reference TRBV30 and TRBJ1-3, reads SQTIHQWPATLVQPVGSPLSLECTVEGTSNPNLYWYRQAAGRGLQLLFYSVGIGQISSEVPQNLSASRPQDRQFILSSKKLLLSDSGFYLCAWRTVGNTIYFGEGSWLTVV.

This clone was observed once. The CDR3 DNA reads TGTGCCAGTAGTATCAGAGGATCTGAAGCTTTCTTT. Amino acids: CASSIRGSEAFF. The rearrangement uses TRBV19 and TRBJ1-1; D gene uncertain. The V and J ends lost 3 bases and 6 bases respectively, with 8 bases between them. Germline V lookup: CDR1 LNHDA, CDR2 SQIVND (reference sequence). The CDR3 is 12 residues long.

The chain links TRBV5-1 to TRBJ2-5; 9 nucleotides align to TRBD1. CDR1 and CDR2 (germline): SGHRS, YFSETQ. CDR3 length: 13 residues. V shed 9 bases and J 1 base; nucleotides not matched to a gene: 4. CDR3 protein: CATTTGGQETQYF. The CDR3 coding sequence is TGCGCCACCACGACAGGGGGCCAAGAGACCCAGTACTTC.

Comment on this clone: The junction does not match germline at one end; this may be a read error. V and J are TRBV7-9 and TRBJ1-4; D ambiguous. The V gene's germline CDR1 is SEHNR and CDR2 FQNEAQ (reference sequence). This CDR3 region has 13 residues. CDR3 in DNA: TGTTCCAGCAGCCTTTTACGCGTTGAAAAACTGTTTTTT. Translation gives CSSSLLRVEKLFF. Drawing the rest from reference TRBV7-9 and TRBJ1-4, the complete variable domain is DTGVSQNPRHKITKRGQNVTFRCDPISEHNRLYWYRQTLGQGPEFLTYFQNEAQLEKSRLLSDRFSAERPKGSFSTLEIQRTEQGDSAMYLCSSSLLRVEKLFFGSGTQLSVL.

The chain links TRBV19 to TRBJ2-7, with D perhaps matching TRBD1 (6 bases). The germline gives CDR1 LNHDA, CDR2 SQIVND (reference sequence). The V gene lost 6 bases and the J gene lost 3 bases, with 18 bases spanning the gap. The CDR3 length is 15 residues. CDR3 sequence reads: CASSPPDRGLYEQYF. CDR3 nucleotides: TGTGCCAGTAGCCCCCCGGACAGAGGCCTCTACGAGCAGTACTTC.

The V call is TRBV2, the J call TRBJ2-2; D is unclear. The CDR3 loop spans 16 amino acids. Trimming took 3 bases from V and 2 from J, leaving 13 bases between them. Germline CDR1 and CDR2: SNHLY and FYNNEI. The CDR3 DNA is TGTGCCAGCAGTGAGGGTGGGCTGTCCAACACCGGGGAGCTGTTTTTT. Translation gives CASSEGGLSNTGELFF.

The gene calls are TRBV6-6 and TRBJ1-1; TRBD1 matches at 7 bases. The V gene's germline CDR1 is MNHNY and CDR2 SVGAGI (reference sequence). V trimming: 7 bases; J trimming: 11 bases; junction bases outside the gene matches: 13. The CDR3 runs 13 residues. CDR3 sequence: CASTHTRQGEAFF. CDR3 DNA sequence: TGTGCCAGCACCCACACCCGACAGGGAGAGGCTTTCTTT.

The rearrangement uses TRBV5-6 and TRBJ2-2; D perhaps matches TRBD1 (6 bases). Germline assignment: CDR1 SGHDT and CDR2 YYEEEE. CDR3 size: 15 residues. V was clipped by 6 bases and J by 1 base, with 13 bases between them. CDR3 residues: CASKGQGGNTGELFF. The CDR3 DNA reads TGTGCCAGCAAGGGACAAGGAGGGAACACCGGGGAGCTGTTTTTT.

The chain recombines TRBV27 with TRBJ2-5; 11 bases line up with TRBD1. The J segment lost 11 bases and the V segment lost 5 bases, leaving 22 bases of the junction unmatched. The CDR3 consists of 18 residues. The germline gives CDR1 MNHEY, CDR2 SMNVEV (reference sequence). CDR3 DNA: TGTGCCAGCAGTATAAGGTCCGGTAGTGGGACAGGGGGTAAAGAGCAGTACTTC. Its protein product is CASSIRSGSGTGGKEQYF.

The rearrangement links TRBV7-3 to TRBJ2-5, with TRBD2 matching 14 bases. The CDR3 has 14 amino acids. Per germline, CDR1 SGHTA and CDR2 FQGTGA. V was pared by 4 bases and J by 7 bases, with 2 bases of the junction left unmatched. The CDR3 DNA reads TGTGCCAGCAGCTCAGGACTAGCGGGGGGGACCCAGTACTTC. This encodes CASSSGLAGGTQYF.

The chain uses TRBV6-6 and TRBJ2-1; D ambiguous. Trimming left V 5 bases short and J 5 bases short, with 4 bases between. Germline V gene sequence: CDR1 MNHNY, CDR2 SVGAGI (reference sequence). The CDR3 totals 11 residues. The CDR3 nucleotides are TGTGCCAGCAGTCCTAACAATGAGCAGTTCTTC. This sequence encodes CASSPNNEQFF.

This chain connects TRBV19 to TRBJ2-1; TRBD2 matches 8 bases. CDR3 length: 15 amino acids. V lost 3 bases to trimming and J lost 4 bases; unmatched junction nucleotides: 5. The germline V gene has CDR1 LNHDA and CDR2 SQIVND (reference sequence). The DNA of the CDR3 is TGTGCCAGTAGTATGAGCGGGGGCCTGTACAATGAGCAGTTCTTC. It translates to CASSMSGGLYNEQFF.

The chain carries TRBV29-1 and TRBJ2-1; D not certain. The CDR3 consists of 11 residues. The germline CDR1 and CDR2 sequences are SQVTM and ANQGSEA. V was trimmed by 7 bases and J by 4 bases, leaving 8 bases between them. In DNA, the CDR3 is TGCAGCGCAGAGGAGTACAATGAGCAGTTCTTC. The encoded protein is CSAEEYNEQFF.

The V call is TRBV7-9, the J call TRBJ1-1; D possibly corresponds to TRBD1 (6 bases). The CDR3 length is 17 residues. Trimming took off 3 bases at V and 3 bases at J, with 20 bases between the two ends. Germline lookup yields CDR1 SEHNR and CDR2 FQNEAQ (reference sequence). CDR3 nucleotides: TGTGCCAGCAGCTTGAATACTCCGACGACAGGATACACTGAAGCTTTCTTT. Residues: CASSLNTPTTGYTEAFF.

This sequence joins TRBV6-1 and TRBJ2-1, with 8 bases lining up with TRBD2. The CDR3 spans 17 residues. Germline loops: CDR1 MNHNS, CDR2 SASEGT. The J segment lost 2 bases and the V segment lost 2 bases, leaving 8 bases of the junction unmatched. CDR3 sequence: CASSEPFGGGPYNEQFF. The CDR3 nucleotides are TGTGCCAGCAGTGAACCGTTCGGGGGGGGCCCCTACAATGAGCAGTTCTTC.

V usage is TRBV6-5 and J usage is TRBJ1-1; 7 nucleotides align to TRBD1. The CDR3 loop spans 11 amino acids. Germline CDR1 reads MNHEY; CDR2 reads SVGAGI. Trimming took 6 bases from V and 9 from J; bases not matched to a gene: 4. CDR3 DNA: TGTGCCAGCAGACGACAGGGCAAAGCTTTCTTT. Translating it yields CASRRQGKAFF.